A single sample is the source of the 3 T cell receptor beta chains below, sequenced in a study of blood T cell repertoires in COVID-19. Profiled with immunoSEQ multiplex PCR; TCRdb holds only in-frame clones, not every one. The sample includes fewer than 110,000 clones, about four fifths of them seen just once. The specimen was peripheral blood. These receptors all come from a human donor in a cohort sampled during active COVID-19.

The chain employs TRBV7-8 and TRBJ1-5, with D perhaps TRBD1 (5 bases). CDR3 size: 15 residues. Germline V CDR1 and CDR2: SGHVS, FQNEAQ. Trimming removed 3 bases at V and 9 bases at J, with 18 bases between. In DNA form, the CDR3 reads TGTGCCAGCAGCTTTTCTACAGGTTCCTCGTTGCCCCAGCATTTT. Amino acids: CASSFSTGSSLPQHF.

The J gene is TRBJ2-1, the V gene TRBV5-6, with 10 bases matching TRBD2. The V gene end was trimmed by 1 base and the J gene end by 4 bases; junction bases not matched to a gene: 11. Germline V lookup: CDR1 SGHDT, CDR2 YYEEEE. This CDR3 contains 18 residues. The DNA of the CDR3 is TGTGCCAGCAGCTTGTACGGGAGCGGGAGGGCCCAATACAATGAGCAGTTCTTC. It codes for CASSLYGSGRAQYNEQFF.

The rearrangement joins TRBV5-4 to TRBJ2-1, with D unresolved. The CDR3 has 12 residues. Germline V gene data show CDR1 as SGHNT and CDR2 as YYREEE (reference sequence). The V and J ends lost 4 bases and 4 bases respectively, with 6 bases between them. The DNA of the CDR3 is TGTGCCAGCAGCGACACTTACAATGAGCAGTTCTTC. Translating it yields CASSDTYNEQFF.